This TCR beta chain was observed in a study of blood T cell repertoires in COVID-19. About the research overall: The United States, Italy and Spain supplied acute and convalescent COVID-19 samples. T cells, B-cell-depleted T cells, or PBMCs supplied cDNA or gDNA.

The V gene's germline CDR1 is ENHRY and CDR2 SYGVKD. Trimming left V 3 bases short and J 0 bases short, with 7 bases between. This CDR3 comprises 14 residues. Per the authors' pipeline: For nucleated cells, counts were estimated from reference gene primer amplification. This table comes from immunoSEQ multiplex PCR, and its TCRdb copy is limited to in-frame clones, with some not included. The DNA gave D and trimming, while V, J and clone size come from that table. The repertoire holds roughly 100,000 clones, with around four fifths as singletons. This chain joins TRBV10-3 and TRBJ2-3; D unclear. This clonotype was sampled from a woman of 80 years or more with acute or convalescent COVID-19. Material: peripheral blood. CDR3 coding DNA: TGTGCCATCAGTGACAGTAAGAGCACAGATACGCAGTATTTT. It yields the protein CAISDSKSTDTQYF.